This TCR beta chain emerged from a study of cytomegalovirus exposure and HLA in healthy donors. Points from the study as a whole: Presence/absence analyses treated sequencing depth as roughly uniform across donors. HLA-A and HLA-B allele assignments for most subjects were reportedly predicted accurately using TCR beta sequences.

The length of the CDR3 is 16 residues. With V trimmed by 5 bases and J by 3 bases, 12 bases remained unmatched. Germline CDR1 and CDR2: MDHEN and SYDVKM. About this clone itself: Its specificity is unknown.

Researchers ran the PCR with 60 Vbeta and 13 Jbeta primers. Generated by immunoSEQ multiplex PCR, the TCRdb table keeps only in-frame clones and is missing some. This table has about 110,000 clones, approximately 80% appearing once. This TCR came from a male donor in good health and CMV-seronegative. This sequence joins TRBV28 and TRBJ2-7; the match to TRBD2 covers 8 bases. Source material: PBMCs. CDR3 amino acids: CASSTVTASGSYEQYF. CDR3 DNA: TGTGCCAGCAGTACCGTGACCGCCAGCGGGAGCTACGAGCAGTACTTC.